The clone carrying this T cell receptor (beta chain) was seen at least ten times. TCRdb itself ran the RT-PCR reads through MiXCR, one entry per CDR3 protein. This table holds about 680,000 distinct CDR3 sequences, 13% to 15% found once. Per the germline V gene, CDR1 is LNHNV and CDR2 is YYDKDF (reference sequence). The CDR3 contains 14 residues. Trimming cost V 3 bases and J 1 base, with 8 bases left between them. The V call is TRBV15, the J call TRBJ2-3; D is ambiguous. The receptor was isolated from a female donor in good health, serving as a healthy control. Material: memory CD4+ T cells from blood. For the CDR3, the DNA is TGTGCCACCAGCAGGGAACAGCGCACAGATACGCAGTATTTT. Protein sequence: CATSREQRTDTQYF.